Below, 27 T cell receptor beta chains from the same sample are listed, as sequenced in a study of Graves' ophthalmopathy and Graves' hyperthyroidism. Scientists amplified the TCR beta CDR3 regions from RNA transcripts. HTBI primers primed a first-round RT-PCR, and a second-round multiplex PCR followed. TCRdb used MiXCR to reprocess the multiplex PCR reads, holding one entry per CDR3 protein. The sample lists approximately 1.2 million distinct CDR3 sequences; 36% were seen once. The sequenced material came from peripheral blood or thyroid tissue (not recorded which). Receptors originate from an adult man with Graves' hyperthyroidism.

The rearrangement links TRBV4-2 to TRBJ2-5; 13 nucleotides align to TRBD2. CDR1 is LGHNA and CDR2 is YNFKEQ in the germline V gene. V was pared by 3 bases and J by 2 bases, with 3 bases of the junction left unmatched. This CDR3 comprises 16 residues. The CDR3 protein is CASSQQGLAGQETQYF. The CDR3 region has the DNA TGTGCCAGCAGCCAGCAGGGACTAGCGGGACAAGAGACCCAGTACTTC.

As regards this clonotype: A read error may account for a junction end that differs from germline. The V and J genes are TRBV24-1 and TRBJ2-2, with D maybe TRBD2 (7 bases). The CDR3 is made up of 13 amino acids. CDR1 is KGHDR and CDR2 is SFDVKD in the germline V gene. CDR3 in amino acids: CATAGTASGGLLF. The CDR3 DNA follows: TGTGCCACCGCCGGGACCGCTTCCGGGGGGCTGCTTTTT.

This clonotype has just a few counts. The chain links TRBV6-5 to TRBJ1-1; D call uncertain. Germline-derived CDR1 and CDR2 are MNHEY and SVGAGI. The length of the CDR3 is 14 residues. Trimming pared 2 bases from V and 10 bases from J, leaving 17 bases between. The CDR3 here is CASSYPDRRAGAFF. As DNA, the CDR3 is TGTGCCAGCAGTTACCCAGACCGGCGGGCTGGAGCTTTCTTT.

A remark on this clonotype: The junction and the germline gene differ at one end; a read error may be behind it. The chain combines TRBV10-3 with TRBJ1-6; TRBD1 might be the D (5 bases). This CDR3 is 17 amino acids long. Germline CDR1 and CDR2: ENHRY and SYGVKD. The CDR3 coding sequence is TGTGCCAGCAGTTACGCTACCCAGGGTACCTATAATTCACCCCTCCACTTT. Translated: CASSYATQGTYNSPLHF.

This clonotype was seen at least ten times. The V gene is TRBV6-5, the J gene TRBJ1-1; D uncertain. CDR1 and CDR2 (germline): MNHEY, SVGAGI. V lost 7 bases and J 3 bases, leaving 12 bases between the germline ends. The CDR3 spans 13 residues. In DNA, the CDR3 is TGTGCCAGCACCGTCTTGGATCACACTGAAGCTTTCTTT. Protein: CASTVLDHTEAFF.

The rearrangement uses TRBV27 and TRBJ2-6; 8 bases match TRBD1. The CDR3 covers 16 residues. The V gene's germline CDR1 is MNHEY and CDR2 SMNVEV (reference sequence). With V trimmed by 5 bases and J by 2 bases, 5 bases remained unmatched. The CDR3, as DNA: TGTGCCAGCAGTCAGGGGGCAACCACTGGGGCCAACGTCCTGACTTTC. This gives the protein CASSQGATTGANVLTF. Looking up the rest from reference TRBV27 and TRBJ2-6 gives the full variable domain: EAQVTQNPRYLITVTGKKLTVTCSQNMNHEYMSWYRQDPGLGLRQIYYSMNVEVTDKGDVPEGYKVSRKEKRNFPLILESPSPNQTSLYFCASSQGATTGANVLTFGAGSRLTVL.

This clonotype was detected a few times. This sequence joins TRBV6-5 and TRBJ2-7, with D unclear. Trimming pared 5 bases from V and 7 bases from J, leaving 9 bases between. Looked up from germline, CDR1 is MNHEY and CDR2 is SVGAGI. The CDR3 runs 11 residues. CDR3 amino acids: CASSHDQEQYF. CDR3 nucleotide sequence: TGTGCCAGCAGTCACGACCAGGAGCAGTACTTC.

The rearrangement uses TRBV12-3 or TRBV12-4 and TRBJ1-4; no clear D. The CDR3 has 14 residues. With 6 bases removed from V and 5 bases from J, the gap between germline ends came to 13 bases. The CDR3 coding sequence is TGTGCCAGCAGCCGTAGCGGGAGGAATGAAAAACTGTTTTTT. It is translated as CASSRSGRNEKLFF.

The chain is built from TRBV6-6 and TRBJ2-7, with 10 bases identical to TRBD2. The tail of the sequence fits TRBJ2-5 better, so the J call may be wrong. This CDR3 has 16 residues. Germline V gene sequence: CDR1 MNHNY, CDR2 SVGAGI (reference sequence). The CDR3 here is CASSYSGGDTGETQYF. CDR3 DNA: TGTGCCAGCAGTTACAGCGGGGGGGACACCGGGGAGACCCAGTACTTC.

The V gene is TRBV12-3 or TRBV12-4, the J gene TRBJ2-7; D not certain. V dropped 5 bases and J dropped 6 bases, with 8 bases sitting between them. The CDR3 consists of 11 residues. The CDR3 loop is CASSGVREQYF. The CDR3 DNA reads as TGTGCCAGCAGTGGGGTGCGCGAGCAGTACTTC.

On this clonotype itself: With a much larger clone just one base away, this may be a read error. The V gene is TRBV7-2, the J gene TRBJ2-7, with D tentatively TRBD2 (6 bases). Germline V CDR1 and CDR2: SGHTA, FQGNSA. The CDR3 spans 13 residues. This chain's CDR3 is CASSFGTSSERYF. CDR3 DNA sequence: TGTGCCAGCAGCTTTGGAACTTCTAGCGAGCGGTACTTC. Full variable domain (missing parts from reference TRBV7-2 and TRBJ2-7): GAGVSQSPSNKVTEKGKDVELRCDPISGHTALYWYRQSLGQGLEFLIYFQGNSAPDKSGLPSDRFSAERTGGSVSTLTIQRTQQEDSAVYLCASSFGTSSERYFGPGTRLTVT.

The chain is built from TRBV6-5 and TRBJ2-7; D might be TRBD1 or TRBD2, each matching 6 bases. Trimming cost V 5 bases and J 7 bases, with 18 bases left between them. CDR3 length: 14 residues. The germline V gene encodes CDR1 MNHEY and CDR2 SVGAGI. For the CDR3, the DNA is TGTGCCAGCAGTGACGGGGGCCACACCGGGGAGCAGTACTTC. Translated: CASSDGGHTGEQYF.

In this sample, this clonotype turned up many times. This chain links TRBV20-1 with TRBJ1-1; D remains unclear. This CDR3 is 13 amino acids long. Trimming removed 5 bases from V and 1 base from J, with 11 bases in between. Germline CDR1 DFQATT, CDR2 SNEGSKA (reference sequence). The CDR3 sequence: CSAPDGPNTEAFF. CDR3 coding DNA: TGCAGTGCTCCCGACGGGCCGAACACTGAAGCTTTCTTT.

The chain recombines TRBV20-1 with TRBJ1-2, with D hard to call. The CDR3 sequence is 13 residues long. The germline CDR1 and CDR2 sequences are DFQATT and SNEGSKA (reference sequence). V gave up 6 bases and J gave up 1 base, with 12 bases separating them. CDR3 in amino acids: CSATADGNYGYTF. In DNA, the CDR3 is TGCAGTGCCACGGCGGACGGTAACTATGGCTACACCTTC.

The rearrangement links TRBV2 to TRBJ1-2; 7 positions match TRBD1. The trim removed 5 bases at V and 0 bases at J, leaving 6 bases unmatched. CDR1 and CDR2 from the germline V gene are SNHLY and FYNNEI. CDR3 length equals 15 residues. In DNA form, the CDR3 reads TGTGCCAGCAGTCGACAGGGACGGGCTAACTATGGCTACACCTTC. Translated: CASSRQGRANYGYTF.

This clonotype showed up just a few times. This chain links TRBV30 with TRBJ1-2, with TRBD1 as a possible D gene (6 bases). CDR1 is GTSNPN, CDR2 SVGIG, per germline (reference sequence). The CDR3 loop spans 15 amino acids. Trimming removed 0 bases from V and 3 bases from J, with 14 bases in between. In DNA form, the CDR3 reads TGTGCCTGGAGTGTTGCAGGGGAGGTTCACTATGGCTACACCTTC. It specifies CAWSVAGEVHYGYTF.

The chain recombines TRBV20-1 with TRBJ2-7; 8 bases are shared with TRBD2. CDR1 and CDR2 (germline): DFQATT, SNEGSKA (reference sequence). CDR3 size: 13 residues. V lost 6 bases and J lost 9; bases outside the gene matches: 13. The CDR3: CSAPGTRVSGQYF. The DNA for the CDR3 is TGCAGTGCCCCCGGGACTAGGGTCTCGGGGCAGTACTTC.

This chain connects TRBV11-2 to TRBJ1-2; D is perhaps TRBD1 (5 bases). V lost 0 bases and J 4 bases, leaving 15 bases between the germline ends. This CDR3 is built from 16 residues. CDR1 and CDR2 (germline): SGHAT, FQNNGV. This chain's CDR3 is CASSLEAGGGSYGYTF. CDR3 coding DNA: TGTGCCAGCAGCTTAGAAGCGGGGGGGGGTTCCTATGGCTACACCTTC.

This clonotype showed up just a few times. This chain connects TRBV12-3 or TRBV12-4 to TRBJ2-7, with D maybe TRBD2 (6 bases). V was clipped by 3 bases and J by 7 bases, with 16 bases between them. This CDR3 contains 14 residues. CDR3 residues: CASSFGVGGREQYF. The DNA for the CDR3 is TGTGCCAGCAGTTTCGGGGTGGGAGGTCGGGAGCAGTACTTC.

This clonotype showed up many times. V gene TRBV7-7 combines with J gene TRBJ1-3, with 7 bases lining up with TRBD1. Per the germline V gene, CDR1 is SSHAT and CDR2 is FNYEAQ (reference sequence). V trimming: 6 bases; J trimming: 1 base; junction bases outside the gene matches: 3. The CDR3 loop spans 14 amino acids. This CDR3 reads CASSPDRSGNTIYF. CDR3 in DNA: TGTGCCAGCAGTCCGGACAGGTCTGGAAACACCATATATTTT.

The chain links TRBV15 to TRBJ2-3, with 13 bases matching TRBD2. Germline trimming cut 5 bases from V and 5 bases from J; bases unmatched to any gene: 4. From germline, CDR1 is LNHNV and CDR2 YYDKDF (reference sequence). The CDR3 is made up of 15 amino acids. The CDR3 loop reads CATSWTSGSVDTQYF. CDR3 DNA sequence: TGTGCCACCAGCTGGACTAGCGGGAGTGTAGATACGCAGTATTTT.

This clonotype was recorded at least ten times. The rearrangement joins TRBV20-1 to TRBJ1-6, with D perhaps matching TRBD1 (5 bases). Germline CDR1 DFQATT, CDR2 SNEGSKA (reference sequence). The CDR3 runs to 16 residues. V shed 1 base and J shed 7 bases, with 17 bases lying between them. CDR3 amino acids: CSARVRLPWGNSPLHF. In nucleotides, the CDR3 is TGCAGTGCTAGAGTTCGGCTCCCCTGGGGGAATTCACCCCTCCACTTT.

In its sample, this clonotype was seen many times. This chain uses TRBV7-2 with TRBJ1-4; tentative D call: TRBD1 (6 bases). Trimming took off 5 bases at V and 8 bases at J, with 15 bases between the two ends. The germline CDR1 and CDR2 sequences are SGHTA and FQGNSA. This CDR3 spans 14 amino acids. CDR3 sequence (DNA): TGTGCCAGCAGCGCCTGGGGACAAAGCGAAAAACTGTTTTTT. It yields the protein CASSAWGQSEKLFF.

This clonotype occurred many times. This rearrangement joins TRBV10-3 to TRBJ1-5, with D perhaps matching TRBD1 (5 bases). This CDR3 region has 14 residues. V lost 5 bases to trimming and J lost 6 bases, with 14 bases between them. The germline V gene has CDR1 ENHRY and CDR2 SYGVKD. The CDR3: CAISRAGRGQPQHF. The CDR3 region has the DNA TGTGCCATCAGTCGGGCGGGGCGAGGTCAGCCCCAGCATTTT.

The chain has TRBV10-2 and TRBJ2-7; TRBD1 matches 7 bases. The CDR3 covers 15 residues. Germline loops: CDR1 WSHSY, CDR2 SAAADI. Trimming removed 6 bases from V and 2 bases from J; junction bases left unmatched: 10. CDR3 coding DNA: TGCGCCAGCAGCGTCCGGACAGGCACTACCTACGAGCAGTACTTC. This translates into CASSVRTGTTYEQYF.

This clonotype has just a few counts. This sequence joins TRBV7-3 and TRBJ2-5; 11 bases align to TRBD2. Germline CDR1 is SGHTA and CDR2 is FQGTGA. V lost 0 bases to trimming and J lost 2 bases; unmatched junction nucleotides: 2. The CDR3 sequence is 16 residues long. This CDR3 reads CASSLTGTSGQETQYF. For the CDR3, the DNA is TGTGCCAGCAGCTTAACCGGGACTAGCGGACAAGAGACCCAGTACTTC.

This clonotype was recorded at least ten times. The J gene is TRBJ2-7, the V gene TRBV15, with 9 bases matching TRBD1. Germline-derived CDR1 and CDR2 are LNHNV and YYDKDF (reference sequence). V lost 3 bases, J lost 4 bases, and 4 bases stayed unmatched. The CDR3 runs to 14 residues. CDR3 nucleotide sequence: TGTGCCACCAGCAGGACAGGGGGTATTTACGAGCAGTACTTC. This gives the protein CATSRTGGIYEQYF.